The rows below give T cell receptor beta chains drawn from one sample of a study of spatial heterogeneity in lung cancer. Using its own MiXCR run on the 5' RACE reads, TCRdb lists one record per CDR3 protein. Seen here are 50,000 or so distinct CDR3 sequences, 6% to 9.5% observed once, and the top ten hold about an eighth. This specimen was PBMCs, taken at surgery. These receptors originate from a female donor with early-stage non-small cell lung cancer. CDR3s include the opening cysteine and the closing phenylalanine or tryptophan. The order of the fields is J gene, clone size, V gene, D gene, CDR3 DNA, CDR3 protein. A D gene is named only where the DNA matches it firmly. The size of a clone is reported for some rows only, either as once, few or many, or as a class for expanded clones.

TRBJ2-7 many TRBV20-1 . TGCAGTGCTAGAGTTACGGGGCGACCTTCCTACGAGCAGTACTTC CSARVTGRPSYEQYF
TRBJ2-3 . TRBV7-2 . TGTGCCAGCAGCCGGGACTTCCTCGGGGGAGATACGCAGTATTTT CASSRDFLGGDTQYF
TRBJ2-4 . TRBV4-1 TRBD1 TGCGCCAGCAGCCACCGGGGACAGGGGGGAAACATTCAGTACTTC CASSHRGQGGNIQYF
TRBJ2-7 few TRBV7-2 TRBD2 TGTGCCAGCAGCGCGACCCTAGCGGGGGGGCTCTACGAGCAGTACTTC CASSATLAGGLYEQYF
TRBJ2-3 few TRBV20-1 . TGCAGTGAGAAGGAGGGCAGCACAGATACGCAGTATTTT CSEKEGSTDTQYF
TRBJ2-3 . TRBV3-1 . . CASSLFGNGGTDTQYF
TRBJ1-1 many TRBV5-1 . TGCGCCAGCAGCTTCCGGGCCCCCGGAGACACTGAAGCTTTCTTT CASSFRAPGDTEAFF
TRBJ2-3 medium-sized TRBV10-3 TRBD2 TGTGCCATCAGTGATGGGTTAGCGGGGTTAGGAGATACGCAGTATTTT CAISDGLAGLGDTQYF
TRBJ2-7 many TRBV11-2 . TGTGCCAGCAGCTTGAAGGGAGAGCTCTACGAGCAGTACTTC CASSLKGELYEQYF
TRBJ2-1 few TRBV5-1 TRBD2 TGCGCCAGCACCCCCGGGGCTAGCGGGGGACCCAAGCAGTTCTTC CASTPGASGGPKQFF
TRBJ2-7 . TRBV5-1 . TGCGCCAGCAGCTTGGATTCAGGCCCATTCGACGAGCAGTACTTC CASSLDSGPFDEQYF
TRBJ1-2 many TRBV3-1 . TGTGCCAGCAGCCAAGAATCCCGGGTGAAGGGCTACACCTTC CASSQESRVKGYTF
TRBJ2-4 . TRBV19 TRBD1 TGTGCCAGTAGTGCTAACTTGGACAGGGCCGGCATTCAGTACTTC CASSANLDRAGIQYF
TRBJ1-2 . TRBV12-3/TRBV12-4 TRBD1 TGTGCCAGCAGCGAGGGGGCGGACTATGGCTACACCTTC CASSEGADYGYTF
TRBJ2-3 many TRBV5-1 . TGCGCCAGCAGCTTGAACGCGCGGGGCGGCACAGATACGCAGTATTTT CASSLNARGGTDTQYF
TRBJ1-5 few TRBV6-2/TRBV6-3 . TGTGCCAGCAGTTACAGGCGACAGGAGATCAATCAGCCCCAGCATTTT CASSYRRQEINQPQHF
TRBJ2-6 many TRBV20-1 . TGCAGTGCTAGAGATCACGGAGGGAACTCTGGGGCCAACGTCCTGACTTTC CSARDHGGNSGANVLTF